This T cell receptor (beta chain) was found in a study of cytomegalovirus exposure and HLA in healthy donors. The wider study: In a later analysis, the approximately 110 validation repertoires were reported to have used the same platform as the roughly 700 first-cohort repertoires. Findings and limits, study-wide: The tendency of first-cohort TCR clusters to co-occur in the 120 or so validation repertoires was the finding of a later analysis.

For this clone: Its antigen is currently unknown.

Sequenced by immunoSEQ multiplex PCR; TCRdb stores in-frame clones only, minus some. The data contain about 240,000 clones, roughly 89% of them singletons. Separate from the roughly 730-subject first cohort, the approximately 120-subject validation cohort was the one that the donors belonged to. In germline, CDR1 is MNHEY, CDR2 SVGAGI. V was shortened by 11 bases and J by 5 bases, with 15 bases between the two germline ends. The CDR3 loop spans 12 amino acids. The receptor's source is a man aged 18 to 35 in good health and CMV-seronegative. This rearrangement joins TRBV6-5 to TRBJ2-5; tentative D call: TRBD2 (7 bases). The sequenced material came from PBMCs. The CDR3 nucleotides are TGTGCCTCCGGGGGGCGCGGGGAGACCCAGTACTTC. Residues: CASGGRGETQYF.